This T cell receptor (beta chain) was captured by sequencing in a study of blood T cell repertoires in COVID-19. Study-wide context: COVID-19 samples, acute and convalescent, were from the United States, Italy and Spain.

CDR3 length: 13 residues. The ends were cut back, 5 bases at V and 6 bases at J, with 11 bases in the middle. Germline assignment: CDR1 KGHSH and CDR2 LQKENI. Under the authors' procedure: By means of reference gene primer amplification, nucleated cell counts were estimated. Produced via immunoSEQ multiplex PCR; TCRdb's table is partial and in-frame only. V and J calls and clone size are those listed in that table; D and trimming were worked out from the DNA. Of some 380,000 clones in the sample, roughly 86% are singletons; the top ten hold approximately 1.2%. This study enrolled people aged about 18 to 100 from about two dozen US geographic areas. Allocation to cohorts depended on clinical history reported by the participants.

The source of this sequence is a man under 40 who had recovered from COVID-19. The rearrangement uses TRBV18 and TRBJ1-5; the D is unclear. Input material: PBMCs or T cells enriched from blood (not recorded which). The CDR3 DNA follows: TGTGCCAGCTCATTGGCGGGAATTCAGCCCCAGCATTTT. The encoded protein is CASSLAGIQPQHF.